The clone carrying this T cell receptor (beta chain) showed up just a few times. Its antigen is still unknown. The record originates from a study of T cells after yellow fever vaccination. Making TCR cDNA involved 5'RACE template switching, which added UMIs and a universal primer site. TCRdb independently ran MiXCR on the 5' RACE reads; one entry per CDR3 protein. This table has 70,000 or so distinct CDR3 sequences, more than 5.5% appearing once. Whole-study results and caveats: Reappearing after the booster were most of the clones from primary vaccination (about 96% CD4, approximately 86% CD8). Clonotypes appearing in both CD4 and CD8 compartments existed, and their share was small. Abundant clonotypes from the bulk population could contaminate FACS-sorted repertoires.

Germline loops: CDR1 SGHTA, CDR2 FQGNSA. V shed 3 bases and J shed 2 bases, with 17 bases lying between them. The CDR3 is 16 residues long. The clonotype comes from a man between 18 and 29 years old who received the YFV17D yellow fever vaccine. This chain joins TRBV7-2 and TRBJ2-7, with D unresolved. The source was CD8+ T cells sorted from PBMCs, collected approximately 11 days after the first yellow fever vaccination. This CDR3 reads CASSLGYSSIPYEQYF. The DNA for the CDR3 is TGTGCCAGCAGCTTGGGCTACAGCAGCATACCCTACGAGCAGTACTTC. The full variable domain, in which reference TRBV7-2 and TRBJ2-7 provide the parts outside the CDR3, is GAGVSQSPSNKVTEKGKDVELRCDPISGHTALYWYRQSLGQGLEFLIYFQGNSAPDKSGLPSDRFSAERTGGSVSTLTIQRTQQEDSAVYLCASSLGYSSIPYEQYFGPGTRLTVT.